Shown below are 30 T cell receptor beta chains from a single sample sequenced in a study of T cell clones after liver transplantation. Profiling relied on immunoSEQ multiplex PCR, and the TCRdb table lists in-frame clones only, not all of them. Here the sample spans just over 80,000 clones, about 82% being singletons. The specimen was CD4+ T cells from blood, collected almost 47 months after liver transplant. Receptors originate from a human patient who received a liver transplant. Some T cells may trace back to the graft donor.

CDR3: CASSRGFNSYEQYF. CDR3 in DNA: TGTGCCAGCAGCCGGGGCTTCAACTCCTACGAGCAGTACTTC. The chain employs TRBV7-8 and TRBJ2-7; D is possibly TRBD1 or TRBD2 (5 bases each). Trimming took 5 bases from V and 0 from J, leaving 11 bases between them. The CDR3 covers 14 residues. The germline gives CDR1 SGHVS, CDR2 FQNEAQ.

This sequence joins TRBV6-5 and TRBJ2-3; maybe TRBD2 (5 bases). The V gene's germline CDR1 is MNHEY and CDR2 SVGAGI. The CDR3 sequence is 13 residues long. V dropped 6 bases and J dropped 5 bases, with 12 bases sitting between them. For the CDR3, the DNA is TGTGCCAGCAGCCTCGGGGTGGGAGATACGCAGTATTTT. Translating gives CASSLGVGDTQYF.

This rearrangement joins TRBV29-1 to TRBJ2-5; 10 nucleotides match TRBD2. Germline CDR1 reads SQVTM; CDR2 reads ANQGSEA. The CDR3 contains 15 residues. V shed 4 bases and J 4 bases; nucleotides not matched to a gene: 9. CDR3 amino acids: CSVADPGLALETQYF. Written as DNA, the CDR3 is TGCAGCGTTGCTGACCCGGGACTAGCGTTAGAGACCCAGTACTTC.

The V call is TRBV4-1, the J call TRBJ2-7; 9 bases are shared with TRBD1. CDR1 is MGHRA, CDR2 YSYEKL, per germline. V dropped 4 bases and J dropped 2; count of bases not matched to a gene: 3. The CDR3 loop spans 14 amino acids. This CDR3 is CASSLGDRAYEQYF. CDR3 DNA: TGCGCCAGCAGCCTTGGGGACAGGGCCTACGAGCAGTACTTC.

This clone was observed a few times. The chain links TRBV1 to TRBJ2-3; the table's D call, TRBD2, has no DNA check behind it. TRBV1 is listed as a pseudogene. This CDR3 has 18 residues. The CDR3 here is CTSSQDRLAGPPTYTQYF. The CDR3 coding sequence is TGCACCAGCAGCCAAGATCGGCTAGCGGGCCCCCCCACATATACGCAGTATTTT.

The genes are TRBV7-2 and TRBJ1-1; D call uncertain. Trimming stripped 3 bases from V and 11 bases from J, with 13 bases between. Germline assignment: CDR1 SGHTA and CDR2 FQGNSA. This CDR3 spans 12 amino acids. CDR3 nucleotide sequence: TGTGCCAGCAGCTTCCAACGAGGCGGGGCTTTCTTT. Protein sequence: CASSFQRGGAFF. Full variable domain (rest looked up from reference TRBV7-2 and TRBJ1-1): GAGVSQSPSNKVTEKGKDVELRCDPISGHTALYWYRQSLGQGLEFLIYFQGNSAPDKSGLPSDRFSAERTGGSVSTLTIQRTQQEDSAVYLCASSFQRGGAFFGQGTRLTVV.

The CDR3 is CASRALGGDTQYF. CDR3 in DNA: TGTGCCAGTAGGGCTCTTGGGGGAGATACGCAGTATTTT. This sequence joins TRBV19 and TRBJ2-3; D may correspond to TRBD1 or TRBD2 (5 bases each). CDR3 length equals 13 residues. V lost 6 bases and J 5 bases, leaving 12 bases between the germline ends. Germline assignment: CDR1 LNHDA and CDR2 SQIVND (reference sequence).

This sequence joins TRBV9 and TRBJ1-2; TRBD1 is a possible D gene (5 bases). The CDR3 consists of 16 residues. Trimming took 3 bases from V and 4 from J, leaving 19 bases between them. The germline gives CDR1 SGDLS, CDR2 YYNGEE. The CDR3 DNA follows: TGTGCCAGCAGCGCCCGACTCCGGGACGGACCCTATGGCTACACCTTC. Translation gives CASSARLRDGPYGYTF. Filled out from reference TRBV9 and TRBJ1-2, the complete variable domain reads DSGVTQTPKHLITATGQRVTLRCSPRSGDLSVYWYQQSLDQGLQFLIQYYNGEERAKGNILERFSAQQFPDLHSELNLSSLELGDSALYFCASSARLRDGPYGYTFGSGTRLTVV.

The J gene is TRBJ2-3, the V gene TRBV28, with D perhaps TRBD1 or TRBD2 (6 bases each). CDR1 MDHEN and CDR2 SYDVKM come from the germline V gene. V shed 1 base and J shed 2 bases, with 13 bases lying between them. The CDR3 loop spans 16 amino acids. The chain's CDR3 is CASSLYTGRDTDTQYF. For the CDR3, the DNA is TGTGCCAGCAGTTTATACACAGGGCGGGACACAGATACGCAGTATTTT.

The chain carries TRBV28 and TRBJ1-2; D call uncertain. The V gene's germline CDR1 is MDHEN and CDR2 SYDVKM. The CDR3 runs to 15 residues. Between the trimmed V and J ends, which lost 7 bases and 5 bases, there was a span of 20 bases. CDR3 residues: CASTRAAGVLYGYTF. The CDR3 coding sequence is TGTGCCAGCACAAGAGCCGCGGGCGTTTTGTATGGCTACACCTTC.

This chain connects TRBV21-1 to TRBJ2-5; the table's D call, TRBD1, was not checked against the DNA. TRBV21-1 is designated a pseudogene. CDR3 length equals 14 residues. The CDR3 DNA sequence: TGTGCCAGCAGCAAAGTTTGGACAGAAGAGACCCAGTACTTC. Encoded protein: CASSKVWTEETQYF.

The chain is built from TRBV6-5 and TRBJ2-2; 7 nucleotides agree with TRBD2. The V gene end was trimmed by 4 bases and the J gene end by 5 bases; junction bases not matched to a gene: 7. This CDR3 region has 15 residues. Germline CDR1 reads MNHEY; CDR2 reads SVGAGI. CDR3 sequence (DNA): TGTGCCAGCAGTTCTAGACTAGCTTTTACCGGGGAGCTGTTTTTT. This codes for CASSSRLAFTGELFF.

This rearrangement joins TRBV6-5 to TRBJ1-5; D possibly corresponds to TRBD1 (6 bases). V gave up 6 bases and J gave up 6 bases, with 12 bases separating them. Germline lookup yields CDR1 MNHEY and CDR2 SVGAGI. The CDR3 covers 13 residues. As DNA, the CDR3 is TGTGCCAGCAGCCGCGCCAGGGGTCAGCCCCAGCATTTT. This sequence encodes CASSRARGQPQHF.

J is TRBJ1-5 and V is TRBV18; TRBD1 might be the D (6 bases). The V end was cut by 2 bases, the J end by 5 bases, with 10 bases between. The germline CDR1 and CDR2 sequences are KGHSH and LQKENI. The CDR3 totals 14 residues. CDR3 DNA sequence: TGTGCCAGCTCACCAAACAGGGAAGATCAGCCCCAGCATTTT. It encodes CASSPNREDQPQHF.

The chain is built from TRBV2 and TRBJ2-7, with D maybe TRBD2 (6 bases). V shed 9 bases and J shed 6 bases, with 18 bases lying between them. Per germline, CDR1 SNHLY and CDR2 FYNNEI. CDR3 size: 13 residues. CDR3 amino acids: CARPSDGGGEQYF. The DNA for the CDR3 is TGTGCCAGACCCTCGGACGGGGGAGGCGAGCAGTACTTC.

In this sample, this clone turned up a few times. The CDR3 is CASSFILAGNNEQFF. The CDR3 nucleotides are TGCGCCAGCAGCTTTATCCTAGCGGGGAACAATGAGCAGTTCTTC. The gene calls are TRBV5-1 and TRBJ2-1; 9 bases agree with TRBD2. The germline V gene has CDR1 SGHRS and CDR2 YFSETQ. V lost 2 bases to trimming and J lost 5 bases; unmatched junction nucleotides: 5. The CDR3 is 15 amino acids.

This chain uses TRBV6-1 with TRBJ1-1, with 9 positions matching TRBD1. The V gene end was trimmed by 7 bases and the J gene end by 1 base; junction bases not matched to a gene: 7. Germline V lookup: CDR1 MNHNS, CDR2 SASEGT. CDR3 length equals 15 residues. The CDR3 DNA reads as TGTGCCAGCACCCCTAAGGACAGGGGGAACACTGAAGCTTTCTTT. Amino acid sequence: CASTPKDRGNTEAFF.

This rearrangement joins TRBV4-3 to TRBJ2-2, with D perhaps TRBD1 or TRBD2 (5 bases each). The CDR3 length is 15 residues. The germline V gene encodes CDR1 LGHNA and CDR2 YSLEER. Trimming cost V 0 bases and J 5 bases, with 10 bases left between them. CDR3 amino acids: CASSQEGTRTGELFF. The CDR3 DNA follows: TGCGCCAGCAGCCAAGAAGGGACGAGGACCGGGGAGCTGTTTTTT.

This CDR3 is CASSPRLESYEQYF. The CDR3 nucleotides read TGTGCCAGCAGCCCCCGACTAGAAAGCTACGAGCAGTACTTC. The genes are TRBV6-5 and TRBJ2-7; tentative D call: TRBD2 (6 bases). The CDR3 spans 14 residues. The V gene lost 6 bases and the J gene lost 3 bases, with 15 bases spanning the gap. Germline lookup yields CDR1 MNHEY and CDR2 SVGAGI.

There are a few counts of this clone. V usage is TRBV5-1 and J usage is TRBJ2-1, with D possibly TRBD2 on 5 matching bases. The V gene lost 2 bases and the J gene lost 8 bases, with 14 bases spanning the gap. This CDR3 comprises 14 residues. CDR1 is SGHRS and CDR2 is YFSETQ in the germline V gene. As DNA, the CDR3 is TGCGCCAGCAGCTTCACTAGAACTGGTGATGAGCAGTTCTTC. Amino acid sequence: CASSFTRTGDEQFF.

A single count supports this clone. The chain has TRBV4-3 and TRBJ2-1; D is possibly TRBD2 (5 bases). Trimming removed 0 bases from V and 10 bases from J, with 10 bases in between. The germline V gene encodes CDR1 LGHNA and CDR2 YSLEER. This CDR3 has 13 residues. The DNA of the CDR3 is TGCGCCAGCAGCCAAGACTGGGGAGACGAGCAGTTCTTC. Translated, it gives CASSQDWGDEQFF.

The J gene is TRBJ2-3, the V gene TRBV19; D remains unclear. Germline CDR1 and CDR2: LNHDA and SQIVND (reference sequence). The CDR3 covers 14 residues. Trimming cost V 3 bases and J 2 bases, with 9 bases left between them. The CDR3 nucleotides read TGTGCCAGTAGTATGGGCACTCCCACAGATACGCAGTATTTT. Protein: CASSMGTPTDTQYF.

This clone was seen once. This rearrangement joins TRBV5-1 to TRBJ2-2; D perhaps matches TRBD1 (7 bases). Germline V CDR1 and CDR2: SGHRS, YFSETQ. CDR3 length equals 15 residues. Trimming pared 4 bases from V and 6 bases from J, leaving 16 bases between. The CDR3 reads CASSVSGGNAGELFF. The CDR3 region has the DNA TGCGCCAGCAGCGTTTCAGGGGGGAATGCCGGGGAGCTGTTTTTT.

The CDR3 reads CASSYGGWNTEAFF. CDR3 nucleotide sequence: TGCGCCAGCTCCTACGGAGGGTGGAACACTGAAGCTTTCTTT. This chain links TRBV5-1 with TRBJ1-1; D gene ambiguous. The germline V gene has CDR1 SGHRS and CDR2 YFSETQ. The CDR3 covers 14 residues. V was pared by 7 bases and J by 1 base, with 14 bases between.

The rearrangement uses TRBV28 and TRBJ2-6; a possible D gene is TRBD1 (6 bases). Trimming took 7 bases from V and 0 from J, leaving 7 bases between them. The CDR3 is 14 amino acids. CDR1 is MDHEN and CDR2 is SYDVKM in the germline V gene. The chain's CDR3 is CASTGVSGANVLTF. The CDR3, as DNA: TGTGCCAGCACAGGGGTCTCTGGGGCCAACGTCCTGACTTTC. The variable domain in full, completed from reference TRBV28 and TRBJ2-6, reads DVKVTQSSRYLVKRTGEKVFLECVQDMDHENMFWYRQDPGLGLRLIYFSYDVKMKEKGDIPEGYSVSREKKERFSLILESASTNQTSMYLCASTGVSGANVLTFGAGSRLTVL.

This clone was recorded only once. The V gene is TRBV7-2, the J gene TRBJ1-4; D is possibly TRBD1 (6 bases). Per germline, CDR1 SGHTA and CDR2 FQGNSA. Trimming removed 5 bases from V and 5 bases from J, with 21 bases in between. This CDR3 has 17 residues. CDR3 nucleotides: TGTGCCAGCAGCCCCTCCTCCACCAGGGGCAGGAATGAAAAACTGTTTTTT. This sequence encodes CASSPSSTRGRNEKLFF.

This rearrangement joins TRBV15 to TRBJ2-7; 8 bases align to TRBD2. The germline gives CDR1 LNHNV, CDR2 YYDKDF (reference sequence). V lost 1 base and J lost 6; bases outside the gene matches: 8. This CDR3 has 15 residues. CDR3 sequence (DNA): TGTGCCACCAGCAGAGGGGGGACTAGAAGAGCCGAGCAGTACTTC. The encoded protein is CATSRGGTRRAEQYF.

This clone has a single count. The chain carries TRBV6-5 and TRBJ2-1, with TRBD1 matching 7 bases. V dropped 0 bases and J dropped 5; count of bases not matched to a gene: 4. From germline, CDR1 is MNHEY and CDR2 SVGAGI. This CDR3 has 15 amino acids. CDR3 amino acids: CASSYSPDRNNEQFF. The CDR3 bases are TGTGCCAGCAGTTACTCCCCGGACAGGAACAATGAGCAGTTCTTC.

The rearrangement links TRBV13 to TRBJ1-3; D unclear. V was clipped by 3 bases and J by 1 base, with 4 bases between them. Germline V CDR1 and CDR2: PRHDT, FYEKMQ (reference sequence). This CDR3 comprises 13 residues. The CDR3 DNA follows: TGTGCCAGCAGCTTGCTTTCTGGAAACACCATATATTTT. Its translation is CASSLLSGNTIYF.

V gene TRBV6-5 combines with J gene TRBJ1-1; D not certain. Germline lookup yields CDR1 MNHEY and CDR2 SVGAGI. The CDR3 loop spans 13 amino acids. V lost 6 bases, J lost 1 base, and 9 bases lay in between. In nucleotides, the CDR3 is TGTGCCAGCAGATGGACGGGGAACACTGAAGCTTTCTTT. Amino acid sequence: CASRWTGNTEAFF.